The 23 T cell receptor beta chains in this list originate from one sample, sequenced in a study of type 1 regulatory T cells. TCRdb processed the reads anew with MiXCR; each CDR3 protein has one entry. The profile shows 75,000 to 100,000 distinct CDR3 sequences, about 28% of them singletons. Sequences were obtained from CD4+ T cells, either the whole sample or a sorted fraction (not recorded which). The origin of the receptors is a human donor in good health.

This chain links TRBV7-8 with TRBJ1-1; no definite D call. CDR3 length: 11 residues. CDR1 and CDR2 (germline): SGHVS, FQNEAQ. V was clipped by 4 bases and J by 3 bases, with 3 bases between them. DNA for the CDR3: TGTGCCAGCAGCTGGGACACTGAAGCTTTCTTT. It yields the protein CASSWDTEAFF.

This chain connects TRBV29-1 to TRBJ2-7, with D perhaps given as TRBD1 or TRBD2 (5 bases each). Germline V gene sequence: CDR1 SQVTM, CDR2 ANQGSEA. V lost 4 bases and J 4 bases, leaving 17 bases between the germline ends. CDR3 length: 14 amino acids. Here the CDR3 reads CSVGRDRAPYEQYF. In DNA, the CDR3 is TGCAGCGTTGGTCGGGACCGGGCCCCTTACGAGCAGTACTTC.

The chain employs TRBV6-2 or TRBV6-3 and TRBJ2-3, with 13 nucleotides matching TRBD2. Germline V gene lookup returns CDR1 MNHEY and CDR2 SVGEGT. The junction had 7 bases not matched to a gene; V was cut back by 5 bases and J by 5 bases. The length of the CDR3 is 16 residues. The CDR3: CASSTGTSGTGDTQYF. CDR3 coding DNA: TGTGCCAGCAGTACGGGGACTAGCGGGACAGGAGATACGCAGTATTTT.

A remark on this clonotype: The missing conserved phenylalanine or tryptophan at the end of this CDR3 makes a read error likely. V gene TRBV4-1 combines with J gene TRBJ2-6; D gene ambiguous. Between the trimmed V and J ends, which lost 1 base and 0 bases, there was a span of 4 bases. The germline gives CDR1 MGHRA, CDR2 YSYEKL. The CDR3 loop spans 15 amino acids. The CDR3 DNA reads TGCGCCAGCAGCCAAGGGGGCTCTGGGGCCAACGTCCTGACTTCC. The encoded protein is CASSQGGSGANVLTS.

The chain is built from TRBV24-1 and TRBJ2-3; 11 bases are shared with TRBD2. J gave up 5 bases and V 12 bases, and 9 bases lay outside the gene matches. In germline, CDR1 is KGHDR, CDR2 SFDVKD. The CDR3 extends over 14 amino acids. The CDR3 DNA reads as TGTGCCGCGTTTAGCGGGAGGGCCAAAGATACGCAGTATTTT. It translates to CAAFSGRAKDTQYF.

The chain couples TRBV20-1 to TRBJ2-7; possibly TRBD2 for D (5 bases). Germline V CDR1 and CDR2: DFQATT, SNEGSKA (reference sequence). The CDR3 contains 12 residues. Trimming removed 6 bases from V and 2 bases from J, with 11 bases in between. In DNA form, the CDR3 reads TGCAGTGCCGGGGAGCCTACCTACGAGCAGTACTTC. It codes for CSAGEPTYEQYF.

The genes are TRBV15 and TRBJ2-1, with TRBD2 as a possible D gene (6 bases). Germline CDR1 and CDR2: LNHNV and YYDKDF (reference sequence). The V end lost 0 bases, the J end lost 5 bases, and 8 bases lay between the germline ends. The CDR3 loop spans 14 amino acids. As DNA, the CDR3 is TGTGCCACCAGCAGAGATGGCGGGAACAATGAGCAGTTCTTC. It specifies CATSRDGGNNEQFF. Filled out from reference TRBV15 and TRBJ2-1, the complete variable domain reads DAMVIQNPRYQVTQFGKPVTLSCSQTLNHNVMYWYQQKSSQAPKLLFHYYDKDFNNEADTPDNFQSRRPNTSFCFLDIRSPGLGDTAMYLCATSRDGGNNEQFFGPGTRLTVL.

The CDR3 sequence is CASSIDLATGRYF. The CDR3, as DNA: TGTGCCAGTAGTATAGACCTGGCGACAGGGCGGTACTTC. The V call is TRBV19, the J call TRBJ2-4; TRBD1 agrees at 7 bases. Trimming at V came to 0 bases and at J to 15 bases, leaving 8 bases not matched to a gene. The germline V gene has CDR1 LNHDA and CDR2 SQIVND (reference sequence). This CDR3 spans 13 amino acids.

This clonotype was picked up a small number of times. The chain links TRBV7-9 to TRBJ2-1; the D gene is possibly TRBD2 (6 bases). The CDR3 contains 16 residues. Germline loops: CDR1 SEHNR, CDR2 FQNEAQ (reference sequence). Trimming stripped 0 bases from V and 4 bases from J, with 13 bases between. CDR3 amino acids: CASSLAGGSGYNEQFF. CDR3 bases: TGTGCCAGCAGCTTAGCTGGAGGGAGTGGTTACAATGAGCAGTTCTTC.

In its sample, this clonotype was seen a few times. This sequence joins TRBV25-1 and TRBJ1-2; no clear D. The CDR3 has 14 amino acids. Germline-derived CDR1 and CDR2 are MGHDK and SYGVNS. Deletions cut 1 base from V and 1 base from J, with 7 bases between. In DNA, the CDR3 is TGTGCCAGCAGTGAATTTCCGGATAACTATGGCTACACCTTC. This sequence encodes CASSEFPDNYGYTF.

The chain carries TRBV7-2 and TRBJ2-7; D perhaps matches TRBD2 (6 bases). The CDR3 runs to 15 residues. V gave up 5 bases and J gave up 2 bases, with 16 bases separating them. Germline assignment: CDR1 SGHTA and CDR2 FQGNSA. CDR3 protein: CASSPSRGATYEQYF. Written as DNA, the CDR3 is TGTGCCAGCAGCCCCTCCCGCGGGGCCACCTACGAGCAGTACTTC.

Of note for this clonotype: One junction end does not reproduce the germline sequence, and a read error may be involved. This rearrangement joins TRBV4-2 to TRBJ2-3, with 10 bases that match TRBD2. CDR3 length: 16 amino acids. In germline, CDR1 is LGHNA, CDR2 YNFKEQ. The DNA for the CDR3 is TGTGTCAGCAGTCGCTCCGGGACTAGCGGCACAGATACGCAGTATTTT. Translation gives CVSSRSGTSGTDTQYF.

There are a few counts of this clonotype. The V and J genes are TRBV28 and TRBJ2-3; D may be TRBD2 (7 bases). The germline gives CDR1 MDHEN, CDR2 SYDVKM. The CDR3 consists of 14 residues. The V end lost 7 bases, the J end lost 5 bases, and 16 bases lay between the germline ends. The CDR3 DNA sequence: TGTGCCAGCAATCTCGGGGGGCTGGGAGATACGCAGTATTTT. It yields the protein CASNLGGLGDTQYF.

The chain is built from TRBV6-2 or TRBV6-3 and TRBJ2-7; 7 bases agree with TRBD1. This CDR3 has 11 residues. CDR1 is MNHEY and CDR2 is SVGEGT in the germline V gene. The trim removed 6 bases at V and 7 bases at J, leaving 3 bases unmatched. CDR3 in amino acids: CASSLRGEQYF. CDR3 bases: TGTGCCAGCAGCCTCAGGGGGGAGCAGTACTTC.

V usage is TRBV5-1 and J usage is TRBJ2-3, with TRBD2 matching 7 bases. Trimming took 0 bases from V and 5 from J; bases not matched to a gene: 9. The CDR3 has 16 residues. The germline V gene has CDR1 SGHRS and CDR2 YFSETQ. CDR3 sequence: CASSLGPSGVRDTQYF. The CDR3 DNA sequence: TGCGCCAGCAGCTTGGGGCCCAGCGGGGTCCGAGATACGCAGTATTTT.

A note on this clonotype: A read error is likely, as this CDR3 ends without the conserved phenylalanine or tryptophan. The CDR3 protein is CASSQASTLAGGTGELFL. The DNA for the CDR3 is TGTGCCAGCAGCCAGGCGTCTACACTAGCGGGTGGTACCGGGGAGCTGTTTTTA. The rearrangement joins TRBV3-1 to TRBJ2-2, with TRBD2 identical over 9 bases. The V gene's germline CDR1 is LGHDT and CDR2 YNNKEL (reference sequence). The CDR3 extends over 18 amino acids. Trimming cost V 3 bases and J 5 bases; bases outside gene matches: 13.

This clonotype has a single count. J is TRBJ2-3 and V is TRBV29-1, with TRBD1 matching over 8 bases. CDR1 and CDR2 (germline): SQVTM, ANQGSEA. The CDR3 sequence is 16 residues long. Germline trimming cut 7 bases from V and 1 base from J; bases unmatched to any gene: 13. CDR3 sequence (DNA): TGCAGCGCCGAGAGTCGCAGGGGGCTAGGCACAGATACGCAGTATTTT. Translation gives CSAESRRGLGTDTQYF.

V gene TRBV20-1 combines with J gene TRBJ2-1; 12 bases align to TRBD2. In germline, CDR1 is DFQATT, CDR2 SNEGSKA (reference sequence). V lost 5 bases and J lost 6; bases outside the gene matches: 8. The CDR3 runs 15 residues. The CDR3 reads CSAPPLAGGFNEQFF. In DNA form, the CDR3 reads TGCAGTGCTCCACCCCTAGCGGGAGGGTTCAATGAGCAGTTCTTC.

CDR3 DNA sequence: TGCGCCAGCAGCTTGGTTTCTAGCGGGGGATTAGATACGCAGTATTTT. Protein sequence: CASSLVSSGGLDTQYF. V gene TRBV5-1 combines with J gene TRBJ2-3, with 10 bases matching TRBD2. This CDR3 comprises 16 residues. Germline V gene lookup returns CDR1 SGHRS and CDR2 YFSETQ. V shed 0 bases, J shed 5 bases, and the junction held 6 bases outside the gene matches.

CDR3 sequence reads: CSARDRLAGVDTQYF. CDR3 in DNA: TGCAGTGCTAGAGATCGTCTAGCGGGAGTAGATACGCAGTATTTT. The chain uses TRBV20-1 and TRBJ2-3; 10 bases are shared with TRBD2. The V gene end was trimmed by 0 bases and the J gene end by 5 bases; junction bases not matched to a gene: 5. CDR3 length: 15 amino acids. Germline V gives CDR1 DFQATT, CDR2 SNEGSKA (reference sequence).

This sequence joins TRBV20-1 and TRBJ1-5; the match to TRBD1 covers 8 bases. V was clipped by 2 bases and J by 4 bases; unmatched bases: 10. The CDR3 has 16 residues. Germline V gene sequence: CDR1 DFQATT, CDR2 SNEGSKA (reference sequence). In DNA form, the CDR3 reads TGCAGTGCTAGACGGGACAGGTCGGTGTCGAATCAGCCCCAGCATTTT. This translates into CSARRDRSVSNQPQHF.

This clonotype has a handful of counts. The J gene is TRBJ1-1, the V gene TRBV20-1; the D gene is possibly TRBD1 (5 bases). CDR1 DFQATT and CDR2 SNEGSKA come from the germline V gene (reference sequence). This CDR3 region has 12 residues. Trimming pared 7 bases from V and 2 bases from J, leaving 11 bases between. The CDR3 loop reads CSVGGRNTEAFF. In nucleotides, the CDR3 is TGCAGTGTGGGGGGAAGAAACACTGAAGCTTTCTTT.

This clonotype was picked up a small number of times. The chain links TRBV19 to TRBJ1-6; no clear D gene. V lost 4 bases to trimming and J lost 0 bases, with 7 bases between them. Germline V lookup: CDR1 LNHDA, CDR2 SQIVND (reference sequence). This CDR3 comprises 15 residues. The CDR3 sequence is CASSTESSYNSPLHF. The CDR3 region has the DNA TGTGCCAGTAGTACTGAGAGCTCCTATAATTCACCCCTCCACTTT.